This TCR beta chain stems from a study of blood T cells in healthy people across ages. Study background: Template switching picked up about one barcoded beta molecule for each two T cells. Overall study findings and caveats: Significant beta diversity loss was already apparent by age about 39, declining roughly linearly. Naive CD4+ cell counts and diversity both ran higher in long-lived than in aged donors.

The sample holds a few counts of this clonotype. As yet, its antigen is unknown. The authors ran a second PCR of about 6 to 11 cycles using a sample-barcoded 5' primer and a J-beta primer mix. TCRdb re-derived calls from the 5' RACE reads in MiXCR, one entry per CDR3 protein. The sample carries roughly 830,000 distinct CDR3 sequences, about 62% recorded once. For every donor, a draw yielded ten milliliters of peripheral blood. The CDR3 totals 10 residues. The germline V gene has CDR1 MRHNA and CDR2 SNTAGT. V shed 10 bases and J shed 3 bases, with 6 bases lying between them. The sequenced sample consisted of blood. The chain has TRBV6-4 and TRBJ2-5; D gene uncertain. The receptor was derived from a man younger than 40 in good health. CDR3 residues: CAIEEETQYF. In DNA form, the CDR3 reads TGTGCCATAGAGGAAGAGACCCAGTACTTC.